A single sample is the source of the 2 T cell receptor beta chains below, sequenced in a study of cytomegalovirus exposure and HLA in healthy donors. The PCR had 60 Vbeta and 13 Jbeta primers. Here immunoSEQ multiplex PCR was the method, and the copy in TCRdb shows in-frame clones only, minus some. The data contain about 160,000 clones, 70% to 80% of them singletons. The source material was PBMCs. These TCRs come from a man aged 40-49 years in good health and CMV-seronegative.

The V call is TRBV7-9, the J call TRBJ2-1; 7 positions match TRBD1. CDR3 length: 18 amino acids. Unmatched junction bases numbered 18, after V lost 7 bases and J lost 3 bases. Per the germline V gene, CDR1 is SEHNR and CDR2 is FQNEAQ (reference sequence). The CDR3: CASTMVGQDLGGYNEQFF. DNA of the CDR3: TGTGCCAGCACCATGGTTGGACAGGACTTAGGGGGCTACAATGAGCAGTTCTTC.

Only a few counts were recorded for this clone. The CDR3 coding sequence is TGTGCCAGCAGTTCACAGGGGGCGCGCGGAAACACCATATATTTT. Protein: CASSSQGARGNTIYF. The rearrangement links TRBV28 to TRBJ1-3, with 9 bases that match TRBD1. V shed 4 bases and J 4 bases; nucleotides not matched to a gene: 5. The CDR3 sequence is 15 residues long. CDR1 MDHEN and CDR2 SYDVKM come from the germline V gene.